The 15 T cell receptor beta chains listed next were all sequenced from one sample in a study of T cell responses to AZD1222 COVID-19 vaccine (dated by TCRdb to about 2021). Per the publication, the time point label means: baseline before first vaccination. The treatment or condition label for this specimen denotes: meningococcal conjugate vaccine given as trial control. The library came from the immunoSEQ multiplex PCR assay. Entries here come from immuneACCESS through TCRdb and include only in-frame sequences with V and J called. Some clones fail to appear in such tables; in the studies checked, an unresolved V gene covers under half of the shortfall, and the cause of the remainder is unknown. The sample table holds 100,000 to 150,000 clones, of which 80% to 95% were seen once. The top ten constitute 4% to 5.5% of the sample. Sequenced material: peripheral blood, taken on day 0 of MenACWY control vaccination. The receptors were gathered from an adult in good health.

A few counts support this clone. The chain uses TRBV25-1 and TRBJ1-2, with 7 bases lining up with TRBD1. The CDR3 totals 14 residues. Per the germline V gene, CDR1 is MGHDK and CDR2 is SYGVNS. Losses at the gene ends were 6 bases for V and 3 bases for J; bases not matched to a gene: 7. The CDR3 DNA reads as TGTGCCAGCAGCCACAGGGGCGACGACTATGGCTACACCTTC. As protein: CASSHRGDDYGYTF.

The chain carries TRBV19 and TRBJ1-5; no reliable D call. This CDR3 has 15 residues. In germline, CDR1 is LNHDA, CDR2 SQIVND (reference sequence). V lost 1 base and J 2 bases, leaving 9 bases between the germline ends. This CDR3 reads CASSIGRAGNQPQHF. The CDR3 DNA reads as TGTGCCAGTAGTATAGGGAGGGCAGGCAATCAGCCCCAGCATTTT.

This clone was detected ten times or more. DNA of the CDR3: TGTGCCAGCAGTTACCGCCCCGGGGAGGGGGCCTCACCCCTCCACTTT. This translates into CASSYRPGEGASPLHF. The V and J genes are TRBV6-5 and TRBJ1-6; 7 bases agree with TRBD1. The ends lost 2 bases at V and 10 bases at J; junction bases unmatched: 11. The CDR3 runs to 16 residues. CDR1 MNHEY and CDR2 SVGAGI come from the germline V gene.

V gene TRBV19 combines with J gene TRBJ2-5, with TRBD1 matching over 9 bases. The CDR3 runs to 14 residues. Germline-derived CDR1 and CDR2 are LNHDA and SQIVND (reference sequence). V was pared by 6 bases and J by 5 bases, with 7 bases of the junction left unmatched. CDR3 sequence (DNA): TGTGCCAGTAGGAAACAGGGGGCGGGGGAGACCCAGTACTTC. Its protein is CASRKQGAGETQYF.

This clone has a single count. The chain combines TRBV20-1 with TRBJ1-4; D not resolved. CDR3 length: 13 amino acids. Trimming shortened V by 3 bases and J by 8 bases, and 13 bases separated the two germline ends. Germline CDR1 and CDR2: DFQATT and SNEGSKA (reference sequence). The CDR3 DNA follows: TGCAGTGCTAGTAACGCCCGGGTCGAAAAACTGTTTTTT. Translating gives CSASNARVEKLFF.

This clone has a single count. The genes are TRBV28 and TRBJ1-5; D is unresolved. The V end lost 4 bases, the J end lost 6 bases, and 10 bases lay between the germline ends. The germline V gene encodes CDR1 MDHEN and CDR2 SYDVKM. There are 13 residues in the CDR3. The CDR3 region is CASSSRHRQPQHF. CDR3 nucleotides: TGTGCCAGCAGTTCTCGACATCGTCAGCCCCAGCATTTT.

The rearrangement links TRBV5-4 to TRBJ2-3, with TRBD2 matching over 7 bases. Germline lookup yields CDR1 SGHNT and CDR2 YYREEE (reference sequence). The J segment lost 4 bases and the V segment lost 6 bases, leaving 17 bases of the junction unmatched. The CDR3 contains 17 residues. The CDR3 DNA reads as TGTGCCAGCACCGGAAGGAGGGCCCCGGGAGGCGCAGATACGCAGTATTTT. Translation gives CASTGRRAPGGADTQYF.

The gene calls are TRBV9 and TRBJ2-7, with a possible D match to TRBD2 (6 bases). CDR1 is SGDLS, CDR2 YYNGEE, per germline. The V gene lost 4 bases and the J gene lost 1 base, with 12 bases spanning the gap. The CDR3 is 14 residues long. The CDR3: CASSPVGRSYEQYF. CDR3 DNA sequence: TGTGCCAGCAGCCCTGTCGGGAGATCCTACGAGCAGTACTTC.

V and J are TRBV7-2 and TRBJ2-5, with D uncertain. CDR3 length equals 13 residues. Looked up from germline, CDR1 is SGHTA and CDR2 is FQGNSA. V was clipped by 5 bases and J by 3 bases, with 10 bases between them. DNA for the CDR3: TGTGCCAGCAGCGCCCACAGAGAAGAGACCCAGTACTTC. It encodes CASSAHREETQYF. Based on the CDR3 plus reference TRBV7-2 and TRBJ2-5, the full variable domain is GAGVSQSPSNKVTEKGKDVELRCDPISGHTALYWYRQSLGQGLEFLIYFQGNSAPDKSGLPSDRFSAERTGGSVSTLTIQRTQQEDSAVYLCASSAHREETQYFGPGTRLLVL.

The chain employs TRBV28 and TRBJ1-5; 7 bases are a match to TRBD1. CDR3 length equals 18 residues. Looked up from germline, CDR1 is MDHEN and CDR2 is SYDVKM. Trimming removed 6 bases from V and 6 bases from J; junction bases left unmatched: 20. CDR3 bases: TGTGCCAGCAGGCCCAGGGGGATAGCAACTCCCGGGAGTCAGCCCCAGCATTTT. Translated: CASRPRGIATPGSQPQHF.

The rearrangement uses TRBV7-9 and TRBJ1-3; D is perhaps TRBD1 (6 bases). Looked up from germline, CDR1 is SEHNR and CDR2 is FQNEAQ (reference sequence). CDR3 length equals 15 residues. With 2 bases removed from V and 3 bases from J, the gap between germline ends came to 11 bases. CDR3 nucleotides: TGTGCCAGCAGCTTACGCCAGGGGCTTGGAAACACCATATATTTT. This translates into CASSLRQGLGNTIYF.

This clone has a single count. The gene calls are TRBV6-1 and TRBJ1-2; 7 bases are a match to TRBD1. Germline V lookup: CDR1 MNHNS, CDR2 SASEGT. The CDR3 has 16 residues. V lost 0 bases and J lost 5; bases outside the gene matches: 9. The CDR3 sequence is CASSEATPRGQYGYTF. The CDR3 DNA follows: TGTGCCAGCAGTGAAGCGACCCCCAGGGGACAGTATGGCTACACCTTC.

CDR3: CATSSTSGSRDTQYF. In nucleotides, the CDR3 is TGTGCCACCAGTAGTACTAGCGGGAGTAGGGATACGCAGTATTTT. The gene calls are TRBV24-1 and TRBJ2-3; 11 nucleotides line up with TRBD2. The junction had 7 bases not matched to a gene; V was cut back by 6 bases and J by 6 bases. CDR1 KGHDR and CDR2 SFDVKD come from the germline V gene. The CDR3 totals 15 residues.

The V and J genes are TRBV19 and TRBJ2-2, with TRBD1 matching 8 bases. The CDR3 has 18 amino acids. From germline, CDR1 is LNHDA and CDR2 SQIVND (reference sequence). The V gene end was trimmed by 1 base and the J gene end by 1 base; junction bases not matched to a gene: 8. The CDR3 loop is CASSIVPWGQENTGELFF. CDR3 DNA: TGTGCCAGTAGTATAGTGCCCTGGGGACAGGAGAACACCGGGGAGCTGTTTTTT.

This clone was seen once. The rearrangement links TRBV5-6 to TRBJ2-7; 9 bases are shared with TRBD1. The CDR3 is made up of 16 amino acids. The germline gives CDR1 SGHDT, CDR2 YYEEEE. J lost 6 bases, V lost 5 bases, and 15 bases had no gene match. The CDR3, as DNA: TGTGCCAGCAGAAGGACCGGGACAGGGCTTGCGGGCGAGCAGTACGTC. Its translation is CASRRTGTGLAGEQYV.